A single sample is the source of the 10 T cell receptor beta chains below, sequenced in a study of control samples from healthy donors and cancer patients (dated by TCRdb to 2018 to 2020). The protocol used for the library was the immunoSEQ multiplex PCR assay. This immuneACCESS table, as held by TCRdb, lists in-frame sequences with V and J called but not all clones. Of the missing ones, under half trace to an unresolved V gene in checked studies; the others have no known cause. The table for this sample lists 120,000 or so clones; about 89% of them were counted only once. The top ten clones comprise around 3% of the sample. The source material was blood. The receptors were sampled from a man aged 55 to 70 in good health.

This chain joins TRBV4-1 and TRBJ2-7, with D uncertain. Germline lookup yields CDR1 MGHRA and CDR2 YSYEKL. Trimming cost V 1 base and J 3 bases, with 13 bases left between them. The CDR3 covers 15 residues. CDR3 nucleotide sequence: TGCGCCAGCAGCCAAGCTTTGAACACGAACTACGAGCAGTACTTC. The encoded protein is CASSQALNTNYEQYF.

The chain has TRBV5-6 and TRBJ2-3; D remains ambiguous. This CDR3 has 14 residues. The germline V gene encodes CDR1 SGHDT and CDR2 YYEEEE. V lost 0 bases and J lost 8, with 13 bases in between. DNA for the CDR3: TGTGCCAGCAGCTTGGGGGAAGTCGGTTTTACGCAGTATTTT. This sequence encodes CASSLGEVGFTQYF.

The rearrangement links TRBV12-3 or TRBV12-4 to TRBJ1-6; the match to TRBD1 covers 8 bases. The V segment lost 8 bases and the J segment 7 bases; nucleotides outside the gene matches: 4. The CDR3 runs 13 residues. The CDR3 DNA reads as TGTGCCAGCCATCAGGGGGCGAATTCACCCCTCCACTTT. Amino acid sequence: CASHQGANSPLHF.

CDR3 amino acids: CASRTSGLTDTQYF. Written as DNA, the CDR3 is TGTGCCAGCCGGACTAGCGGTTTGACAGATACGCAGTATTTT. The chain recombines TRBV6-5 with TRBJ2-3; 10 bases fit TRBD2. CDR1 and CDR2 from the germline V gene are MNHEY and SVGAGI. CDR3 length equals 14 residues. V gave up 8 bases and J gave up 3 bases; unmatched junction bases: 5.

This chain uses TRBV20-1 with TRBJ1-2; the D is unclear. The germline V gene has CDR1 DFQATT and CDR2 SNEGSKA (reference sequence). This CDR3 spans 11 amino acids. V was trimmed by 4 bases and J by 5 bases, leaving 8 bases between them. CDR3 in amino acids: CSAIPSYGYTF. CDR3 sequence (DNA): TGCAGTGCTATCCCCTCTTATGGCTACACCTTC.

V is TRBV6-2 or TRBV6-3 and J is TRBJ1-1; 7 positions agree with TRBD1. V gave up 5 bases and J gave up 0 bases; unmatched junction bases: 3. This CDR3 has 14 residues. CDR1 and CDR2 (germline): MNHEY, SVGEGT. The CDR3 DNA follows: TGTGCCAGCAGTCGGGACAGAGTGAACACTGAAGCTTTCTTT. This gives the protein CASSRDRVNTEAFF.

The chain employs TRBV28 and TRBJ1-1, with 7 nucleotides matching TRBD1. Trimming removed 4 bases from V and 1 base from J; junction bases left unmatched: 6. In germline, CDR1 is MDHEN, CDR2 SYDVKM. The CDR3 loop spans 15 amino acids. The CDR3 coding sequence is TGTGCCAGCAGTTCCCCGACAGGGACGAACACTGAAGCTTTCTTT. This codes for CASSSPTGTNTEAFF. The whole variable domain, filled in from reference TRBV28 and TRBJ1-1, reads DVKVTQSSRYLVKRTGEKVFLECVQDMDHENMFWYRQDPGLGLRLIYFSYDVKMKEKGDIPEGYSVSREKKERFSLILESASTNQTSMYLCASSSPTGTNTEAFFGQGTRLTVV.

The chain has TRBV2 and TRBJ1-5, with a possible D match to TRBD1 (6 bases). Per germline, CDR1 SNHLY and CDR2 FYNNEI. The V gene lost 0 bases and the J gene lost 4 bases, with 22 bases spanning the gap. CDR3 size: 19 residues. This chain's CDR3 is CASSEAPIWGAGPNQPQHF. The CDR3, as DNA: TGTGCCAGCAGTGAAGCGCCAATCTGGGGGGCAGGGCCAAATCAGCCCCAGCATTTT.

CDR3 loop: CASSLLQGEEEQYF. CDR3 DNA: TGTGCCAGCAGTTTATTACAGGGGGAAGAGGAGCAGTACTTC. The gene calls are TRBV28 and TRBJ2-7, with TRBD1 matching over 8 bases. Germline lookup yields CDR1 MDHEN and CDR2 SYDVKM. Trimming at V came to 1 base and at J to 7 bases, leaving 6 bases not matched to a gene. The CDR3 has 14 residues.

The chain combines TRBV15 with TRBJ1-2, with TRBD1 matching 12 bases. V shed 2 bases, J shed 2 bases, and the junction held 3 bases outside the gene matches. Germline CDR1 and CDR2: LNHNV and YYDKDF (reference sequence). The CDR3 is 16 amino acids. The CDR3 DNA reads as TGTGCCACCAGCAGACCGGGGACAGGGGGCAACTATGGCTACACCTTC. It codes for CATSRPGTGGNYGYTF.